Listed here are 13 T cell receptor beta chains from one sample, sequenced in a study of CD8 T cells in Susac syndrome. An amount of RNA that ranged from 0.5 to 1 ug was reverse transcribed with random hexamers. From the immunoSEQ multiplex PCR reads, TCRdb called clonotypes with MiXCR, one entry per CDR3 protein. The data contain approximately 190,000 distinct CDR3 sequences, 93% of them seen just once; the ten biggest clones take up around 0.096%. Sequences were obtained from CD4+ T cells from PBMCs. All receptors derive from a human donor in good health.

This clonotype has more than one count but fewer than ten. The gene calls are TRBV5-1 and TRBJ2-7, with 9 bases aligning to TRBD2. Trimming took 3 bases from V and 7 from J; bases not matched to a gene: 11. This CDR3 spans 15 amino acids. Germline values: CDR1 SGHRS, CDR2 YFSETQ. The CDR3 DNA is TGCGCCAGCAGCTGGTTTGGCGGGGGGGCGGAAGAGCAGTACGTC. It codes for CASSWFGGGAEEQYV.

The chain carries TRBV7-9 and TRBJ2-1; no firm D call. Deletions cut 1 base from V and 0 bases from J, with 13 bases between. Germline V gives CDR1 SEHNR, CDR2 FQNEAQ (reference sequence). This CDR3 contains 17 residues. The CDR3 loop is CASSLDHGRLSYNEQFF. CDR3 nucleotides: TGTGCCAGCAGCTTAGATCATGGAAGGCTCTCCTACAATGAGCAGTTCTTC.

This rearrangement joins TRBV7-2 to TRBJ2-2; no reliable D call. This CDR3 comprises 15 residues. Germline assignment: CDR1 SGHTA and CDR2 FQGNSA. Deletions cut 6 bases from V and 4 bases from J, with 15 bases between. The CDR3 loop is CASRTRQGSTGELFF. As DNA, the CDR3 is TGTGCCAGCAGAACGCGACAAGGATCCACCGGGGAGCTGTTTTTT.

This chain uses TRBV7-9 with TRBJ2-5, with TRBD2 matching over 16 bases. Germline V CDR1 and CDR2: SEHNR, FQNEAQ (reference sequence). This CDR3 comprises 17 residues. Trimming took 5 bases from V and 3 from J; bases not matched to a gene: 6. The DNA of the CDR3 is TGTGCCAGCAGCCCGGGACTAGCGGGGGGGTTGGAAGAGACCCAGTACTTC. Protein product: CASSPGLAGGLEETQYF.

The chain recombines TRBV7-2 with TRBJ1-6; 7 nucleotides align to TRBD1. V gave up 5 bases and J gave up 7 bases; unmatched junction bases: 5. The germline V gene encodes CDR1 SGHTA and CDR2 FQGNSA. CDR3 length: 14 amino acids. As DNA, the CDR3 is TGTGCCAGCAGCGTCGACAGGGTCAATTCACCCCTCCACTTT. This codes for CASSVDRVNSPLHF.

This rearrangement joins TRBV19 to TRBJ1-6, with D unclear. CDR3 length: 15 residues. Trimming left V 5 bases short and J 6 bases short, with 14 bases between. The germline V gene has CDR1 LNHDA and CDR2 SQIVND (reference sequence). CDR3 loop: CASSWAGRTNSPLHF. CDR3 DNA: TGTGCCAGTAGTTGGGCCGGACGGACTAATTCACCCCTCCACTTT.

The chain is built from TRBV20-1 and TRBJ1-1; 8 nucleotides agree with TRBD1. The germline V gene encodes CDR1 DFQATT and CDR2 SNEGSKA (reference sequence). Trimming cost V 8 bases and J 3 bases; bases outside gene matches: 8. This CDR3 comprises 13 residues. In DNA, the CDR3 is TGCAGTTGGACAGGGCATAGGGACACTGAAGCTTTCTTT. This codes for CSWTGHRDTEAFF.

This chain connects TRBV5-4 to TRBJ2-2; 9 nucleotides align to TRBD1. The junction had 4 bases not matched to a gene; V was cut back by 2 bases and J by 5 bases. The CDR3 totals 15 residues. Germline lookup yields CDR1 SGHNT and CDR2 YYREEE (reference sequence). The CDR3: CASSFRDRETGELFF. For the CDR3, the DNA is TGTGCCAGCAGCTTCCGGGACAGGGAGACCGGGGAGCTGTTTTTT. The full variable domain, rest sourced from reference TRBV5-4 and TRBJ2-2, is ETGVTQSPTHLIKTRGQQVTLRCSSQSGHNTVSWYQQALGQGPQFIFQYYREEENGRGNFPPRFSGLQFPNYSSELNVNALELDDSALYLCASSFRDRETGELFFGEGSRLTVL.

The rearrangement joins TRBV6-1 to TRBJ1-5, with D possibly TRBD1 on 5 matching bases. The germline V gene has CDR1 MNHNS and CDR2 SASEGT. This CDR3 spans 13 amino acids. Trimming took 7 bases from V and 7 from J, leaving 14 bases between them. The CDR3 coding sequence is TGTGCCAGCACCCAGGGTTATGGGCAGCCCCAGCATTTT. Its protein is CASTQGYGQPQHF.

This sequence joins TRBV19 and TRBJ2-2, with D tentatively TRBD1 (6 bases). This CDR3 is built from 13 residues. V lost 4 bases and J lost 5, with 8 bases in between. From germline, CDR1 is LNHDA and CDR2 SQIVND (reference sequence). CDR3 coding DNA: TGTGCCAGTAGTACCACAGGGACCGGGGAGCTGTTTTTT. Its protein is CASSTTGTGELFF. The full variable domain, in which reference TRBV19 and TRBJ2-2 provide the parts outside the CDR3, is DGGITQSPKYLFRKEGQNVTLSCEQNLNHDAMYWYRQDPGQGLRLIYYSQIVNDFQKGDIAEGYSVSREKKESFPLTVTSAQKNPTAFYLCASSTTGTGELFFGEGSRLTVL.

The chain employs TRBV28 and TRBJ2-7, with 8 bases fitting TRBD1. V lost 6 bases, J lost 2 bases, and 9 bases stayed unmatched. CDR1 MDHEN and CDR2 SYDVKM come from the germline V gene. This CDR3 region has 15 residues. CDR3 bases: TGTGCCAGCAGCCCTGGACAGGGCGTACCCTACGAGCAGTACGTC. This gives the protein CASSPGQGVPYEQYV.

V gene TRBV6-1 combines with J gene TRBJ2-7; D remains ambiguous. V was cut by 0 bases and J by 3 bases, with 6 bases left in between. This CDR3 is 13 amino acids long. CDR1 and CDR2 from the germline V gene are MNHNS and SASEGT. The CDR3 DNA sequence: TGTGCCAGCAGTGAAGCGATGAGCTACGAGCAGTACTTC. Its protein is CASSEAMSYEQYF.

The CDR3 loop reads CASTNSGGSSFGTQYF. The CDR3 DNA sequence: TGTGCCAGCACCAATAGCGGGGGGTCTTCATTTGGTACGCAGTATTTT. The V and J genes are TRBV27 and TRBJ2-3; 10 bases line up with TRBD2. Germline V gene lookup returns CDR1 MNHEY and CDR2 SMNVEV (reference sequence). The ends lost 7 bases at V and 8 bases at J; junction bases unmatched: 15. The CDR3 contains 16 residues.